The clone carrying this T cell receptor (beta chain) has only a few counts. The sample belongs to a study of long-term antiretroviral therapy in people with HIV. Sequencing used immunoSEQ v3.0 at survey level. Some clones are missing from TCRdb's copy, which holds only in-frame ones; the method was immunoSEQ multiplex PCR. This table has about 22,000 clones, around 79% appearing once. With 3 bases removed from V and 0 bases from J, the gap between germline ends came to 5 bases. From germline, CDR1 is SEHNR and CDR2 FQNEAQ (reference sequence). The CDR3 is 13 residues long. The sequence derives from a woman aged 40 to 50 with HIV. The material was unsorted PBMCs, obtained 1.2 years after starting antiretroviral therapy. This rearrangement joins TRBV7-9 to TRBJ1-2; the D is unclear. The CDR3 DNA reads TGTGCCAGCAGCTTGGGAGCTAACTATGGCTACACCTTC. Protein product: CASSLGANYGYTF.